The 12 T cell receptor beta chains below were found in one sample sequenced in a study of beta chain features in type 1 diabetes. Reverse transcription of all isolated RNA meant that expressed TCRB transcripts were sequenced. This table comes from immunoSEQ multiplex PCR, and its TCRdb copy is limited to in-frame clones, with some not included. The sample records hundreds of thousands of clones, roughly a sixth being singletons. The sequenced sample was naive CD4+ T cells from blood. The receptor set was obtained from a woman between 18 and 29 years old in good health.

The rearrangement uses TRBV9 and TRBJ2-5, with 15 bases identical to TRBD2. This CDR3 has 18 amino acids. Germline V gene data show CDR1 as SGDLS and CDR2 as YYNGEE. V shed 0 bases and J 4 bases; nucleotides not matched to a gene: 7. The CDR3 bases are TGTGCCAGCAGCGTAGAACGACCGGGACTAGCGGGAGGAGAGACCCAGTACTTC. It translates to CASSVERPGLAGGETQYF.

This clone was seen a few times. The chain joins TRBV27 to TRBJ2-1; D is ambiguous. The germline CDR1 and CDR2 sequences are MNHEY and SMNVEV (reference sequence). The CDR3 totals 10 residues. V lost 2 bases and J 15 bases, leaving 8 bases between the germline ends. The CDR3 bases are TGTGCCAGCAGTTTAGTTGTTGTGTTCTTC. Translated, it gives CASSLVVVFF.

This rearrangement joins TRBV10-1 to TRBJ2-1, with 13 bases fitting TRBD2. The CDR3 is 15 residues long. Germline lookup yields CDR1 WNHNN and CDR2 SYGVQD (reference sequence). V trimming: 6 bases; J trimming: 6 bases; junction bases outside the gene matches: 5. CDR3 coding DNA: TGCGCCAGCAGCCCCGGGACTAGCGGGACCAATGAGCAGTTCTTC. This gives the protein CASSPGTSGTNEQFF.

A few counts support this clone. V gene TRBV7-9 combines with J gene TRBJ1-2, with D perhaps TRBD1 (5 bases). CDR1 SEHNR and CDR2 FQNEAQ come from the germline V gene (reference sequence). CDR3 length: 13 residues. Trimming shortened V by 1 base and J by 8 bases, and 11 bases separated the two germline ends. Written as DNA, the CDR3 is TGTGCCAGCAGCTTAGTTTATCGGGACGGCTACACCTTC. Amino acid sequence: CASSLVYRDGYTF. Using reference TRBV7-9 and TRBJ1-2 for the parts outside the CDR3, the full variable domain is DTGVSQNPRHKITKRGQNVTFRCDPISEHNRLYWYRQTLGQGPEFLTYFQNEAQLEKSRLLSDRFSAERPKGSFSTLEIQRTEQGDSAMYLCASSLVYRDGYTFGSGTRLTVV.

The chain recombines TRBV18 with TRBJ2-2; D is perhaps TRBD2 (6 bases). Trimming shortened V by 0 bases and J by 4 bases, and 15 bases separated the two germline ends. Germline CDR1 and CDR2: KGHSH and LQKENI. The CDR3 extends over 17 amino acids. CDR3 in DNA: TGTGCCAGCTCACCACCGGGGCCAGGAGGGATCACCGGGGAGCTGTTTTTT. It yields the protein CASSPPGPGGITGELFF.

The V call is TRBV7-9, the J call TRBJ2-2; no definite D call. The CDR3 sequence is 15 residues long. With 5 bases removed from V and 5 bases from J, the gap between germline ends came to 15 bases. Germline V gene data show CDR1 as SEHNR and CDR2 as FQNEAQ (reference sequence). This chain's CDR3 is CASSPVRRRTGELFF. Written as DNA, the CDR3 is TGTGCCAGCAGCCCAGTAAGAAGACGGACCGGGGAGCTGTTTTTT.

CDR3 DNA sequence: TGTGCCAGCAGCTCCATGGCCCGGTTCGGCTACGAGCAGTACTTC. This codes for CASSSMARFGYEQYF. V gene TRBV7-8 combines with J gene TRBJ2-7; D ambiguous. The germline V and J ends were trimmed by 4 bases and 3 bases, with 16 bases remaining between them. The CDR3 is 15 amino acids. Germline assignment: CDR1 SGHVS and CDR2 FQNEAQ.

This clone was seen more than once but under ten times. The V call is TRBV4-3, the J call TRBJ2-6; D unresolved. Germline V gene lookup returns CDR1 LGHNA and CDR2 YSLEER. With 2 bases removed from V and 4 bases from J, the gap between germline ends came to 12 bases. This CDR3 is built from 16 residues. The CDR3 here is CASSQTVPSGANVLTF. The CDR3 DNA is TGCGCCAGCAGCCAAACGGTCCCCTCGGGGGCCAACGTCCTGACTTTC.

The chain couples TRBV19 to TRBJ1-5; D not resolved. Germline V gene lookup returns CDR1 LNHDA and CDR2 SQIVND (reference sequence). This CDR3 comprises 14 residues. V was clipped by 4 bases and J by 6 bases, with 13 bases between them. The DNA of the CDR3 is TGTGCCAGTAGTACTTATGACGGTAGTCAGCCCCAGCATTTT. This encodes CASSTYDGSQPQHF. The variable domain in full, with the rest retrieved from reference TRBV19 and TRBJ1-5, is DGGITQSPKYLFRKEGQNVTLSCEQNLNHDAMYWYRQDPGQGLRLIYYSQIVNDFQKGDIAEGYSVSREKKESFPLTVTSAQKNPTAFYLCASSTYDGSQPQHFGDGTRLSIL.

The gene calls are TRBV27 and TRBJ1-2; tentative D call: TRBD1 (6 bases). The CDR3 runs to 16 residues. Between the trimmed V and J ends, which lost 0 bases and 4 bases, there was a span of 15 bases. Germline assignment: CDR1 MNHEY and CDR2 SMNVEV (reference sequence). In DNA form, the CDR3 reads TGTGCCAGCAGTTTATCGATAACGGGGGGCGTCTATGGCTACACCTTC. Its translation: CASSLSITGGVYGYTF.

The rearrangement joins TRBV6-4 to TRBJ2-5, with TRBD1 identical over 7 bases. Germline loops: CDR1 MRHNA, CDR2 SNTAGT. CDR3 length: 15 residues. The V gene end was trimmed by 2 bases and the J gene end by 5 bases; junction bases not matched to a gene: 8. Here the CDR3 DNA reads TGTGCCAGCAGTGACACCGACAGGGTAAGTGAGACCCAGTACTTC. Translating it yields CASSDTDRVSETQYF.

The V gene is TRBV18, the J gene TRBJ1-2, with TRBD1 matching 7 bases. Trimming removed 2 bases from V and 5 bases from J; junction bases left unmatched: 11. Germline CDR1 KGHSH, CDR2 LQKENI. The CDR3 is made up of 16 amino acids. CDR3 DNA sequence: TGTGCCAGCTCACCAACCCTGACCGGGACAGATTATGGCTACACCTTC. This sequence encodes CASSPTLTGTDYGYTF.